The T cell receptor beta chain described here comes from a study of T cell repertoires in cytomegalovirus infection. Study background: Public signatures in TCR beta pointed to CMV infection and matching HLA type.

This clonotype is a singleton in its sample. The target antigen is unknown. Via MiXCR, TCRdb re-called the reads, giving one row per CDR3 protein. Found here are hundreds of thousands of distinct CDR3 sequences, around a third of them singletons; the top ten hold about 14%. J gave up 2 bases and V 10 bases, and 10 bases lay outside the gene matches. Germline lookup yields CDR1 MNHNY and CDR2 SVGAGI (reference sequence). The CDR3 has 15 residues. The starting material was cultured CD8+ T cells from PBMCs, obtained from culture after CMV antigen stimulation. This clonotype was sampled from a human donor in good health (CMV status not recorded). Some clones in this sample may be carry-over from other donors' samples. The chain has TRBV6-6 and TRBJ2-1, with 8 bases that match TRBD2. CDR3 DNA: TGTGCCAACAGCCCTAGCGGGTCAACCTACAATGAGCAGTTCTTC. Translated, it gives CANSPSGSTYNEQFF.